The clone carrying this T cell receptor beta chain was detected only a few times. The target antigen is unknown. The V gene's germline CDR1 is MNHEY and CDR2 SMNVEV (reference sequence). V was shortened by 4 bases and J by 0 bases, with 15 bases between the two germline ends. This CDR3 comprises 16 residues. This specimen comes from a study of cytomegalovirus exposure and HLA in healthy donors. Study-wide findings and caveats: Through in vitro validation, a few CMV-associated chains were shown to be specific for CMV antigens. Certain indistinguishable V segments, among them TRBV6-2 and TRBV6-3, were excluded. Data from an earlier analysis indicated that most TCR beta V segments were productive either about 90% or about 30% of the time. CMV serostatus was the sole immune exposure information available.

The PCR employed 60 Vbeta primers together with 13 Jbeta primers. Profiling relied on immunoSEQ multiplex PCR, and the TCRdb table lists in-frame clones only, not all of them. The table shows 150,000 or so clones, with about three quarters occurring only once. Sequenced sample: PBMCs. The chain uses TRBV27 and TRBJ1-2, with a weak D call TRBD1 (5 bases). This receptor was obtained from a female donor in good health and CMV-seronegative. The CDR3 DNA is TGTGCCAGCAGTTCGACGACAGTCCATTCTAACTATGGCTACACCTTC. Translated: CASSSTTVHSNYGYTF.